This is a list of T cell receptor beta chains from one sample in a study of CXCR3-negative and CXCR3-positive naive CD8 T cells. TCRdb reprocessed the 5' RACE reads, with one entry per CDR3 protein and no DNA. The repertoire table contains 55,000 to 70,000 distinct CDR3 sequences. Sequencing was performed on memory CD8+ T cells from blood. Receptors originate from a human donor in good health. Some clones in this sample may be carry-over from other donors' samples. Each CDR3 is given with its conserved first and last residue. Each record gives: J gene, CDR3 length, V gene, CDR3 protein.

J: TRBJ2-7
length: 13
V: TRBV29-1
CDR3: CSVETAHTYEQYF

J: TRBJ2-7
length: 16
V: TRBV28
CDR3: CASGGSGTSGPYEQYF

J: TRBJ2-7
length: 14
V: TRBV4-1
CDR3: CASSQASTSYEQYF

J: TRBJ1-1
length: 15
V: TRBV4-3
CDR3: CASSQDWGMNTEAFF

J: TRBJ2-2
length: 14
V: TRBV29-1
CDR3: CSAKHREKVGELFF

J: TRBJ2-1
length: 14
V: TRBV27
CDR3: CASSDGGLYNEQFF

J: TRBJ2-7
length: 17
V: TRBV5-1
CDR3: CASSLGPGTGITYEQYF

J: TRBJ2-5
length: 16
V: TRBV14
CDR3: CASSQVAGTLGETQYF

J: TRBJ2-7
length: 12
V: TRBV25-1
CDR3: CATVEGRGEQYF

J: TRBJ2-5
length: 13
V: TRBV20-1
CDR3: CSARADGPETQYF

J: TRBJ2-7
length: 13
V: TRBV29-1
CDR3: CSVGQGELYEQYF

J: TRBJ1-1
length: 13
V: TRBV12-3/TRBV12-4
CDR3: CASSLAMNTEAFF

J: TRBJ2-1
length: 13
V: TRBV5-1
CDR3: CASSFMTADEQFF

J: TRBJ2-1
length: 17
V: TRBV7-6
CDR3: CASSPSANGGVYNEQFF

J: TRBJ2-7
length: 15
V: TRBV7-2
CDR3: CASSTYPGSGDEQYF

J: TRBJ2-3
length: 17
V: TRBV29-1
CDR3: CSVEEPRAGGVADTQYF

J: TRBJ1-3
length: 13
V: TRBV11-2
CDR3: CASSASLGNTIYF

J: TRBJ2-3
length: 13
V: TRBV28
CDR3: CASSLYQRDTQYF

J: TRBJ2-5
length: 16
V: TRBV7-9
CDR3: CASSLARGRLQETQYF

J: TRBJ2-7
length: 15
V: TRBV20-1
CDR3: CSAREQGASSYEQYF

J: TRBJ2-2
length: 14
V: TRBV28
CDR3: CASSPRGVKGELFF

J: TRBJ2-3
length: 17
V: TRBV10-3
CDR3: CAISDPHSGGATDTQYF

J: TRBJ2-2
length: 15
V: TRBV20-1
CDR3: CSAPLGEPNTGELFF

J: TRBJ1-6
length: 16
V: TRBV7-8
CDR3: CASSLHESSYNSPLHF

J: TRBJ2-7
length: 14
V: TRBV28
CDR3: CASSELQGSYEQYF

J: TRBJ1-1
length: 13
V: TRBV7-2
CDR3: CASSLVSLTEAFF